This T cell receptor beta chain was observed in a study of radiation and T cells in renal cell carcinoma. Study details: Nephrectomy followed 15 Gy stereotactic body radiation by 4 weeks.

The table came from immunoSEQ multiplex PCR; TCRdb's copy has only in-frame clones and leaves some out. The table shows about 150,000 clones, with over 75% occurring only once. Specified time point: baseline pretreatment blood. Described treatment: 15 Gy SBRT to primary tumor, nephrectomy 4 weeks later. Blood was sampled at baseline, 2 weeks and 4 weeks after SBRT. The tumor was a clear cell renal cell carcinoma. On this clone itself: The antigen remains unidentified.

Study-wide results and limits: From baseline, blood top tumor clonotypes peaked at 2 weeks post-radiation.

The V gene's germline CDR1 is MGHDK and CDR2 SYGVNS. This CDR3 contains 16 residues. V was pared by 0 bases and J by 5 bases, with 7 bases of the junction left unmatched. The chain links TRBV25-1 to TRBJ2-3, with TRBD2 identical over 8 bases. The receptor comes from a woman between 50 and 59 years old with renal cell carcinoma. Sequenced here: blood, sampled from a patient whose treatment included radiotherapy and nephrectomy. CDR3 sequence reads: CASSEYGGGSVDTQYF. The CDR3 bases are TGTGCCAGCAGTGAATACGGCGGGGGGTCGGTAGATACGCAGTATTTT. The whole variable domain, filled in from reference TRBV25-1 and TRBJ2-3, reads EADIYQTPRYLVIGTGKKITLECSQTMGHDKMYWYQQDPGMELHLIHYSYGVNSTEKGDLSSESTVSRIRTEHFPLTLESARPSHTSQYLCASSEYGGGSVDTQYFGPGTRLTVL.